The entry below describes one TCR beta chain. Some clones are missing from TCRdb's copy, which holds only in-frame ones; the method was immunoSEQ multiplex PCR. The profile shows around 550,000 clones, approximately 96% of them singletons. The record originates from a study of shared clonotypes between healthy human individuals. Naive CD8 cells lacked CD45RO, underwent positive selection for CCR7 and left out terminally differentiated effector memory CD45RA+ cells. V lost 6 bases and J 5 bases, leaving 25 bases between the germline ends. The CDR3 consists of 17 residues. Germline CDR1 is SNHLY and CDR2 is FYNNEI.

The chain couples TRBV2 to TRBJ1-2; a weak D match, TRBD1 (6 bases). Material for sequencing was naive CD8+ T cells sorted from blood. This clonotype was obtained from a woman between 25 and 40 years old in good health. The CDR3 DNA follows: TGTGCCAGCAGGCACAGGGATACGTCCACTAGCCTATATGGCTACACCTTC. This codes for CASRHRDTSTSLYGYTF.